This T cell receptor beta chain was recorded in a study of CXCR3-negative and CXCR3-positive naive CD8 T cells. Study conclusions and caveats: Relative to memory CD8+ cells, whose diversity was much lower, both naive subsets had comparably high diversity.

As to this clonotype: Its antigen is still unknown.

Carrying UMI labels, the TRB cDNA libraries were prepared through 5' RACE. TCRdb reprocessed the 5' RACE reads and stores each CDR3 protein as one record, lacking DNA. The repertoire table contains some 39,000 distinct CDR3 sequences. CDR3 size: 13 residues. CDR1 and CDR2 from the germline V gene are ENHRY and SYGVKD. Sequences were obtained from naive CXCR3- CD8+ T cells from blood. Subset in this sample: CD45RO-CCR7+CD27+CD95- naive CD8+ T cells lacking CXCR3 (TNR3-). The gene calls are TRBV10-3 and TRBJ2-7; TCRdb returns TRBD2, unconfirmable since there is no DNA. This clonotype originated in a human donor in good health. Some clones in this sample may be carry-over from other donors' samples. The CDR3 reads CAISEAGRDEQYF.